Listed below are T cell receptor beta chains from one sample, sequenced in a study of metastatic and nonmetastatic thyroid tumors. TCRdb used MiXCR to call clones anew from the PCR reads. The sample yields fewer than 15,000 clones, 20% to 25% seen once. The sequencing input was blood. Receptor source: a female donor with papillary thyroid cancer or a benign thyroid nodule (not recorded which). Some clones in this sample may be carry-over from other donors' samples. Each CDR3 is given with its conserved first and last residue. Each record gives: clone size, D gene, J gene, V gene, CDR3 DNA, CDR3 protein. A D gene is named only where the DNA matches it firmly. Not all rows give a size; the values are once, few, many and, for expanded clones, a class.

.	.	TRBJ2-3	TRBV11-3	TGTGCCAGCAGCTTATCCAGTAGCACAGATACGCAGTATTTT	CASSLSSSTDTQYF
medium-sized	TRBD1	TRBJ2-3	TRBV24-1	TGTGCCACCAGTGATCCCCAGGGACAGGGCACAGATACGCAGTATTTT	CATSDPQGQGTDTQYF
.	.	TRBJ2-2	TRBV10-3	TGTGCCACCGCGGTCGGCGGGGTTAACGGCGGGGAGCTGTTTTTT	CATAVGGVNGGELFF
medium-sized	.	TRBJ1-5	TRBV12-3/TRBV12-4	TGTGCCAGCAGTTTGGCGTTCAGTCAGCCCCAGCATTTT	CASSLAFSQPQHF
many	TRBD2	TRBJ2-5	TRBV5-8	TGTGCCAGCAGCACGTGGGGGGGCCAAGAGACCCAGTACTTC	CASSTWGGQETQYF
.	.	TRBJ2-7	TRBV20-1	TGCAGTGCTAGGGACCCGATGGCAGCCTCCTACGAGCAGTACTTC	CSARDPMAASYEQYF
many	TRBD2	TRBJ2-3	TRBV20-1	TGCAGTGCCGGCGGGACTAGCGGGGGCTTGCGTGATACGCAGTATTTT	CSAGGTSGGLRDTQYF
.	.	TRBJ1-1	TRBV11-3	TGTGCCAGCAGCTTAGGGGGAACGACTGCTTTCTTT	CASSLGGTTAFF
few	TRBD1	TRBJ1-6	TRBV20-1	TGCAGTGCTCTGGACAGGGGGGATTCACCCCTCCACTTT	CSALDRGDSPLHF
many	.	TRBJ2-6	TRBV14	TGTGCCAGCAGCCTACCCAACAGCTTAACCTCTGGGGCCAACGTCCTGACTTTC	CASSLPNSLTSGANVLTF
many	.	TRBJ2-5	TRBV7-2	TGTGCCAGCAGCGACAGGTCGTCCTTGTCGGCCCAGTACTTC	CASSDRSSLSAQYF
medium-sized	.	TRBJ1-5	TRBV27	TGTGCCAGCAGCCAGATTTATAGCAATCAGCCCCAGCATTTT	CASSQIYSNQPQHF
many	.	TRBJ2-1	TRBV5-1	TGCGCCAGCAGCTTGCGTTCCACCCTGAGCTCCTACAATGAGCAGTTCTTC	CASSLRSTLSSYNEQFF
.	.	TRBJ1-6	TRBV20-1	TGCAGTGCTAGAGAGATGGACATGGGGGATAATTCACCCCTCCACTTT	CSAREMDMGDNSPLHF
.	.	TRBJ2-2	TRBV9	TGTGCCAGCAGTCTTTGGGGATGGGGGGTGAACACCGGGGAGCTGTTTTTT	CASSLWGWGVNTGELFF
medium-sized	.	TRBJ1-4	TRBV28	TGTGCCAGCAGTTTAATGGCTGAAAAACTGTTTTTT	CASSLMAEKLFF
many	.	TRBJ2-5	TRBV11-3	TGTGCCAGCAGCTTAGAGTCGGGGAAGCAAGAGACCCAGTACTTC	CASSLESGKQETQYF
.	TRBD1	TRBJ1-1	TRBV27	TGTGCCAGCAGTTGGACAGGCGGTAACACTGAAGCTTTCTTT	CASSWTGGNTEAFF
.	.	TRBJ1-5	TRBV12-3/TRBV12-4	TGTGCCAGCAGTTTAGGCGGCGGGCAGCCCCAGCATTTT	CASSLGGGQPQHF
many	.	TRBJ2-3	TRBV29-1	TGCAGCGTTGACGCAGGGCCTTTAACAGATACGCAGTATTTT	CSVDAGPLTDTQYF
.	.	TRBJ2-3	TRBV5-1	TGCGCCAGCAGCTTGGAACAGGTGGCCCGCACAGATACGCAGTATTTT	CASSLEQVARTDTQYF
medium-sized	.	TRBJ2-1	TRBV28	TGTGCCAGCAGTTTTGCCACATCTAATGAGCAGTTCTTC	CASSFATSNEQFF
.	TRBD1	TRBJ1-6	TRBV6-1	TGTGCCAGCAGCTCCCGGACAACAGGGGATTCACCCCTCCACTTT	CASSSRTTGDSPLHF
medium-sized	TRBD1	TRBJ1-5	TRBV10-3	TGTGCCATCAGTGTCGGACAGGTTGGCAATCAGCCCCAGCATTTT	CAISVGQVGNQPQHF
.	.	TRBJ1-3	TRBV6-1	TGTGCCAGCAGAGTCGTTCGTCAGGACACCATATATTTT	CASRVVRQDTIYF
medium-sized	.	TRBJ2-7	TRBV6-1	TGTGCCAGCAGTCCACACAGGGACTACTCCTACGAGCAGTACTTC	CASSPHRDYSYEQYF
few	.	TRBJ1-1	TRBV2	TGTGCCAGCAACGTCGAAATTCAGGCAGAAGCTTTCTTT	CASNVEIQAEAFF
medium-sized	TRBD1	TRBJ2-7	TRBV6-4	TGTGCCAGCGTGCGAGGACAGGGTTTATACGAGCAGTACTTC	CASVRGQGLYEQYF
many	TRBD1	TRBJ2-3	TRBV28	TGTGCCAGCAGTTTGACCGGGACAGGCTCGATAGATACGCAGTATTTT	CASSLTGTGSIDTQYF
medium-sized	TRBD1	TRBJ1-6	TRBV6-4	TGTGCCCGGACAGGGAAGGAGGTATCCTATAATTCACCCCTCCACTTT	CARTGKEVSYNSPLHF
many	.	TRBJ2-3	TRBV30	TGTGCCTGGATCTCCCCCATGACAGATACGCAGTATTTT	CAWISPMTDTQYF
medium-sized	.	TRBJ2-1	TRBV6-1	TGTGCCAGCAGGTCAGTCGTATCGCATGAGCAGTTCTTC	CASRSVVSHEQFF
medium-sized	.	TRBJ2-2	TRBV25-1	TGTGCCAGCAGTGCCCATCGGGGAAACAGGGACCCCGGGGAGCTGTTTTTT	CASSAHRGNRDPGELFF
medium-sized	.	TRBJ2-1	TRBV27	TGTGCCAGCAGTTTGCAAGCCTTACCGGGTCGAGGTAACAATGAGCAGTTCTTC	CASSLQALPGRGNNEQFF
many	TRBD2	TRBJ2-7	TRBV7-2	TGTGCCAGCGGCACGGGACTACCCGGGAAGCAGTACTTC	CASGTGLPGKQYF
few	.	TRBJ2-2	TRBV4-1	TGCGCCAGCAGCCAAGGGGCCCGGTGGGCCGGGGAGCTGTTTTTT	CASSQGARWAGELFF
many	.	TRBJ2-1	TRBV13	TGTGCCAGCAGCTTAGCAGTCTTGGGTGAGCAGTTCTTC	CASSLAVLGEQFF
many	.	TRBJ2-4	TRBV30	TGTGCCTGGAGTCTCCCGTTTGCCAAAAACATTCAGTACTTC	CAWSLPFAKNIQYF
many	TRBD1	TRBJ2-5	TRBV20-1	TGCAGTGCTAGAGCTCTCGGGAGTCTACAGGGGGCCTTGCTGCAGACCCAGTACTTC	CSARALGSLQGALLQTQYF
.	.	TRBJ2-5	TRBV6-1	TGTGCCAGCAGCCGATCGGGACCCCAAGAGACCCAGTACTTC	CASSRSGPQETQYF
medium-sized	.	TRBJ1-1	TRBV6-1	TGTGCCAGCAGTGAAGCGCGTAGGGTCAACACTGAAGCTTTCTTT	CASSEARRVNTEAFF